Shown below are 21 T cell receptor beta chains from a single sample sequenced in a study of T-cell memory formation after mild COVID-19. TCRdb re-derived calls from the 5' RACE reads in MiXCR, one entry per CDR3 protein. The data show 120,000 or so distinct CDR3 sequences, roughly 6.2% seen once. The material sequenced was PBMCs or a T cell subset sorted from them (not recorded which). The receptor source for this set is an adult woman who had mild COVID-19 (a few samples of this study predate the infection). Cell type and time point are not known.

This clonotype was recorded at least ten times. The chain carries TRBV11-2 and TRBJ1-1; D remains unclear. Germline V gene sequence: CDR1 SGHAT, CDR2 FQNNGV. This CDR3 has 13 amino acids. V was pared by 5 bases and J by 1 base, with 8 bases between. Here the CDR3 reads CASSQIRNTEAFF. The CDR3 coding sequence is TGTGCCAGCAGCCAGATAAGGAACACTGAAGCTTTCTTT.

This clonotype was found a few times. This sequence joins TRBV29-1 and TRBJ2-7, with D unclear. V was pared by 3 bases and J by 3 bases, with 9 bases between. Germline V gives CDR1 SQVTM, CDR2 ANQGSEA. CDR3 length equals 12 residues. The CDR3 protein is CSVEGQNYEQYF. CDR3 nucleotide sequence: TGCAGCGTTGAGGGCCAGAACTACGAGCAGTACTTC.

This clonotype was found many times. The V and J genes are TRBV5-1 and TRBJ2-1; 9 bases agree with TRBD2. The CDR3 consists of 14 residues. V dropped 4 bases and J dropped 5; count of bases not matched to a gene: 4. Per germline, CDR1 SGHRS and CDR2 YFSETQ. The CDR3 loop reads CASSPRTSDNEQFF. DNA for the CDR3: TGCGCCAGCAGCCCCCGGACTAGCGACAATGAGCAGTTCTTC. The full variable domain, completed using reference TRBV5-1 and TRBJ2-1, is KAGVTQTPRYLIKTRGQQVTLSCSPISGHRSVSWYQQTPGQGLQFLFEYFSETQRNKGNFPGRFSGRQFSNSRSEMNVSTLELGDSALYLCASSPRTSDNEQFFGPGTRLTVL.

The gene calls are TRBV5-1 and TRBJ2-2; no reliable D call. The CDR3 consists of 16 residues. The V gene's germline CDR1 is SGHRS and CDR2 YFSETQ. Trimming took 0 bases from V and 0 from J, leaving 9 bases between them. The DNA for the CDR3 is TGCGCCAGCAGCTTGGCCTCTACAGCGAACACCGGGGAGCTGTTTTTT. Protein: CASSLASTANTGELFF.

This clonotype was seen repeatedly, ten times or more. V and J are TRBV24-1 and TRBJ2-1; D is perhaps TRBD2 (5 bases). The V and J ends lost 0 bases and 5 bases respectively, with 16 bases between them. Germline assignment: CDR1 KGHDR and CDR2 SFDVKD. CDR3 size: 17 residues. The CDR3: CATSDLQTSGENNEQFF. In nucleotides, the CDR3 is TGTGCCACCAGTGATTTGCAAACGAGCGGCGAGAACAATGAGCAGTTCTTC.

This clonotype showed up just a few times. The chain combines TRBV30 with TRBJ1-1; TRBD1 agrees at 8 bases. Unmatched junction bases numbered 4, after V lost 0 bases and J lost 4 bases. The CDR3 has 14 residues. Germline V gene sequence: CDR1 GTSNPN, CDR2 SVGIG (reference sequence). The CDR3 region has the DNA TGTGCCTGGAGTGTACAGGGGGAGGTCACTGAAGCTTTCTTT. It specifies CAWSVQGEVTEAFF.

This clonotype was seen repeatedly, ten times or more. The genes are TRBV5-1 and TRBJ2-3; perhaps D is TRBD1 or TRBD2 (6 bases each). Germline CDR1 reads SGHRS; CDR2 reads YFSETQ. The V end was cut by 4 bases, the J end by 0 bases, with 12 bases between. This CDR3 is built from 15 residues. This chain's CDR3 is CASSPRGPSTDTQYF. DNA for the CDR3: TGCGCCAGCAGCCCCCGGGGGCCTAGCACAGATACGCAGTATTTT.

This clonotype was observed many times. The gene calls are TRBV7-2 and TRBJ2-7; no reliable D call. Germline CDR1 reads SGHTA; CDR2 reads FQGNSA. Trimming removed 1 base from V and 3 bases from J, with 10 bases in between. This CDR3 has 14 amino acids. The CDR3 loop reads CASSLVPFGYEQYF. CDR3 DNA: TGTGCCAGCAGCTTAGTCCCCTTCGGCTACGAGCAGTACTTC.

Many counts were recorded for this clonotype. The V and J genes are TRBV9 and TRBJ2-5; TRBD2 matches 8 bases. Losses at the gene ends were 0 bases for V and 4 bases for J; bases not matched to a gene: 2. CDR1 is SGDLS, CDR2 YYNGEE, per germline. This CDR3 spans 14 amino acids. The CDR3 DNA is TGTGCCAGCAGCGTAGAGGCGGGGGGAGAGACCCAGTACTTC. This encodes CASSVEAGGETQYF.

This clonotype turned up a few times. The chain carries TRBV4-2 and TRBJ2-7; TRBD2 matches 9 bases. CDR1 is LGHNA and CDR2 is YNFKEQ in the germline V gene. V shed 0 bases, J shed 1 base, and the junction held 10 bases outside the gene matches. The length of the CDR3 is 18 residues. CDR3 DNA: TGTGCCAGCAGCCAAGAGGATAGGGGTAGCGGGGGATCCTACGAGCAGTACTTC. Protein sequence: CASSQEDRGSGGSYEQYF.

This clonotype was seen many times. The chain is built from TRBV7-9 and TRBJ2-7; 7 nucleotides agree with TRBD2. The ends lost 4 bases at V and 11 bases at J; junction bases unmatched: 17. The length of the CDR3 is 15 residues. The germline gives CDR1 SEHNR, CDR2 FQNEAQ (reference sequence). The CDR3 nucleotides are TGTGCCAGCAGCTCCACCGACGGACCTACGGCGGGGGAGTACTTC. This codes for CASSSTDGPTAGEYF.

The rearrangement joins TRBV6-5 to TRBJ1-6, with a possible D match to TRBD1 (6 bases). The germline gives CDR1 MNHEY, CDR2 SVGAGI. Trimming left V 1 base short and J 5 bases short, with 9 bases between. The CDR3 is 15 residues long. As DNA, the CDR3 is TGTGCCAGCAGTTACTGGTCAGGGGATAATTCACCCCTCCACTTT. It translates to CASSYWSGDNSPLHF.

This clonotype showed up many times. The chain is built from TRBV10-3 and TRBJ2-5, with TRBD1 identical over 10 bases. Losses at the gene ends were 8 bases for V and 1 base for J; bases not matched to a gene: 7. This CDR3 is 15 amino acids long. CDR1 ENHRY and CDR2 SYGVKD come from the germline V gene. The DNA of the CDR3 is TGTGCCATCCGAGGGGACAGGGGCAGCCAAGAGACCCAGTACTTC. Protein sequence: CAIRGDRGSQETQYF.

This clonotype appeared many times. This chain links TRBV5-1 with TRBJ1-2; 7 bases are a match to TRBD1. CDR3 length: 13 residues. Germline V gives CDR1 SGHRS, CDR2 YFSETQ. The junction had 4 bases not matched to a gene; V was cut back by 4 bases and J by 4 bases. CDR3 protein: CASSPSGGYGYTF. CDR3 sequence (DNA): TGCGCCAGCAGCCCCTCAGGGGGCTATGGCTACACCTTC.

The chain combines TRBV5-6 with TRBJ2-2; 9 bases are shared with TRBD2. J was trimmed by 7 bases and V by 0 bases; bases with no gene match: 13. Germline V gene sequence: CDR1 SGHDT, CDR2 YYEEEE. The CDR3 extends over 18 amino acids. The CDR3 DNA reads TGTGCCAGCAGCTTGGTGGATAGCGGGAGAAGCAGCGGCGGGGAGCTGTTTTTT. Encoded protein: CASSLVDSGRSSGGELFF.

This clonotype turned up a few times. The V gene is TRBV3-1, the J gene TRBJ2-7; the D call may be TRBD1 or TRBD2 (6 bases each). This CDR3 has 13 residues. V was clipped by 3 bases and J by 4 bases, with 10 bases between them. Germline loops: CDR1 LGHDT, CDR2 YNNKEL (reference sequence). The CDR3 loop is CASSHQGGYEQYF. The CDR3, as DNA: TGTGCCAGCAGCCATCAAGGGGGGTACGAGCAGTACTTC.

This clonotype was found many times. V usage is TRBV5-1 and J usage is TRBJ2-5; D perhaps matches TRBD1 (5 bases). The V end was cut by 2 bases, the J end by 4 bases, with 15 bases between. The germline V gene has CDR1 SGHRS and CDR2 YFSETQ. The CDR3 is made up of 15 amino acids. The CDR3 reads CASSLDSTRRETQYF. The CDR3 DNA follows: TGCGCCAGCAGCTTAGACAGTACCCGGCGAGAGACCCAGTACTTC.

The chain has TRBV2 and TRBJ1-1, with 8 positions matching TRBD1. V lost 2 bases and J lost 4; bases outside the gene matches: 6. The CDR3 consists of 15 residues. CDR1 SNHLY and CDR2 FYNNEI come from the germline V gene. The CDR3 bases are TGTGCCAGCAGTGAAAGAGGCCAGGGGGCCACTGAAGCTTTCTTT. Translating it yields CASSERGQGATEAFF. Full variable domain (outside the CDR3, taken from reference TRBV2 and TRBJ1-1): EPEVTQTPSHQVTQMGQEVILRCVPISNHLYFYWYRQILGQKVEFLVSFYNNEISEKSEIFDDQFSVERPDGSNFTLKIRSTKLEDSAMYFCASSERGQGATEAFFGQGTRLTVV.

The V call is TRBV20-1, the J call TRBJ1-1, with D unclear. The CDR3 runs to 11 residues. Per the germline V gene, CDR1 is DFQATT and CDR2 is SNEGSKA (reference sequence). V lost 5 bases to trimming and J lost 1 base, with 5 bases between them. The DNA for the CDR3 is TGCAGTGCTCCTCGGAACACTGAAGCTTTCTTT. Translated: CSAPRNTEAFF.

This clonotype has a handful of counts. The chain has TRBV2 and TRBJ2-7; TRBD2 might be the D (6 bases). The CDR3 runs 12 residues. Germline assignment: CDR1 SNHLY and CDR2 FYNNEI. Between the trimmed V and J ends, which lost 6 bases and 4 bases, there was a span of 10 bases. CDR3 in amino acids: CASRRDDYEQYF. CDR3 sequence (DNA): TGTGCCAGCAGGCGGGACGATTACGAGCAGTACTTC.

Many counts were recorded for this clonotype. The chain couples TRBV5-6 to TRBJ2-6; 7 bases are a match to TRBD1. Trimming removed 1 base from V and 2 bases from J; junction bases left unmatched: 3. The CDR3 is 16 amino acids. Germline assignment: CDR1 SGHDT and CDR2 YYEEEE. In nucleotides, the CDR3 is TGTGCCAGCAGCTTGAACAGGGGAGCTGGGGCCAACGTCCTGACTTTC. It yields the protein CASSLNRGAGANVLTF.